This T cell receptor beta chain was found in a study of blood T cell repertoires in COVID-19. With 2 bases removed from V and 3 bases from J, the gap between germline ends came to 20 bases. Germline CDR1 GTSNPN, CDR2 SVGIG (reference sequence). The CDR3 loop spans 16 amino acids. Clones were read by immunoSEQ multiplex PCR, and TCRdb kept only the in-frame ones, dropping some. The repertoire holds roughly 230,000 clones, with about 88% as singletons. Material for sequencing was peripheral blood. This sequence originates from a man in his 70s with acute or convalescent COVID-19. The V call is TRBV30, the J call TRBJ2-7; D ambiguous. The chain's CDR3 is CAWSIFTSQSIYEQYF. In DNA form, the CDR3 reads TGTGCCTGGAGTATTTTCACATCCCAATCAATCTACGAGCAGTACTTC.